Detailed here is one TCR beta chain. Its cognate antigen is unknown. TCRdb independently ran MiXCR on the 5' RACE reads; one entry per CDR3 protein. Here the sample spans roughly 770,000 distinct CDR3 sequences, over 15% being singletons. The length of the CDR3 is 12 residues. Germline V gene data show CDR1 as SGHNT and CDR2 as YYREEE (reference sequence). The ends were cut back, 1 base at V and 11 bases at J, with 10 bases in the middle. The sample belongs to a study of identical twins. Whole-study results and caveats: In beta out-of-frame sequences, the excess sharing between twins was weaker.

This sample also belongs to another study, concerning T cells expressing NK-cell markers. That investigation notes: Sorted CD3+CD56+NKG2C+, CD3+CD56+NKG2C- and CD3+CD56-NKG2C+ T cells provided the TCR beta repertoires. HCMV seropositivity characterized seven of the eight sequenced donors, and seronegativity one. The CD3+CD56-NKG2C+ fraction was also led by these clonotypes in a few donors.

This chain links TRBV5-4 with TRBJ1-5; D unresolved. The receptor's source is a young woman in good health. Sequenced: PBMCs. The CDR3 region has the DNA TGTGCCAGCAGCTTGAATGGAAGGGCCCAGCATTTT. Protein product: CASSLNGRAQHF.